Sequencing of this T cell receptor (beta chain) was carried out in a study of T-cell memory formation after mild COVID-19. Regarding the study as a whole: Clones shrinking from day 15 to 85 showed even CD4/CD8 mixes; later expanders tilted CD4+. Mostly located in CM and EM were contracting CD4+ clones, with contracting CD8+ clones located in EMRA. Some clones that responded were present in memory (sampled pre-infection), which suggests cross-reactive memory joined.

This clonotype was detected ten times or more. Its antigen is unknown. The CDR3 is 12 amino acids. CDR1 is SGDLS and CDR2 is YYNGEE in the germline V gene. Trimming left V 4 bases short and J 6 bases short, with 7 bases between. Via MiXCR, TCRdb re-called the 5' RACE reads, giving one row per CDR3 protein. The repertoire has about 140,000 distinct CDR3 sequences, 14% of them found once; the top ten carry about 30%. Sequencing was carried out using PBMCs or a T cell subset sorted from them (not recorded which). This chain joins TRBV9 and TRBJ2-2, with TRBD1 as a possible D gene (5 bases). This TCR was sampled from an adult woman who had mild COVID-19 (a few samples of this study predate the infection). Cell type and time point are not known. CDR3: CASSQGAGELFF. The CDR3 nucleotides are TGTGCCAGCAGCCAAGGGGCCGGGGAGCTGTTTTTT.